This T cell receptor beta chain was profiled in a study of T cell changes during pregnancy in multiple sclerosis. The J segment lost 6 bases and the V segment lost 3 bases, leaving 15 bases of the junction unmatched. Per the germline V gene, CDR1 is SGHTA and CDR2 is FQGNSA. CDR3 length: 19 amino acids. The assay was immunoSEQ multiplex PCR, and TCRdb's table has in-frame clones only and misses some. The sample carries under 65,000 clones, 93% recorded once. The chain uses TRBV7-2 and TRBJ2-2; 11 bases map to TRBD2. The sequence was obtained from a female donor with multiple sclerosis, enrolled in a pregnancy study. Sequencing used CD8+ T cells from peripheral blood mononuclear cells, obtained in the third trimester of pregnancy. The CDR3 loop reads CASSLNSGLAGGRAGELFF. The CDR3 DNA follows: TGTGCCAGCAGCTTGAATTCGGGGCTAGCGGGAGGCAGAGCCGGGGAGCTGTTTTTT.